This record concerns one TCR beta chain sequence. Its specificity is not known. The data derive from a study of T cells after yellow fever vaccination. Study results and limitations: Most clones from primary vaccination were detected again post-booster (around 96% CD4, roughly 85% CD8). From the bulk population, abundant clonotypes could contaminate and appear within FACS-sorted repertoires.

Germline lookup yields CDR1 MNHEY and CDR2 SVGEGT. Trimming stripped 2 bases from V and 6 bases from J, with 15 bases between. The CDR3 has 15 amino acids. TCRdb itself ran the 5' RACE reads through MiXCR, one entry per CDR3 protein. The sample yields more than 350,000 distinct CDR3 sequences, under 14% seen once. The sequence derives from a man between 18 and 35 years old who received the YFV17D yellow fever vaccine. The rearrangement links TRBV6-2 or TRBV6-3 to TRBJ2-3, with D possibly matching TRBD1 (6 bases). The source material was PBMCs, sampled on the day of the first yellow fever vaccination. In nucleotides, the CDR3 is TGTGCCAGCAGTTACACAGGGTTGAGTTCGGATACGCAGTATTTT. Protein: CASSYTGLSSDTQYF.